Listed below are T cell receptor beta chains from one sample, sequenced in a study of OX40 agonist ivuxolimab in advanced cancers. TCRdb keeps only in-frame clones here, not all; method: immunoSEQ multiplex PCR. The sample holds 40,000 to 45,000 clones, over 75% seen once. The sample was CD4+ or CD8+ T cells sorted from blood, taken in a trial of the OX40 agonist ivuxolimab. The receptors come from an adult with an advanced solid tumor such as melanoma, head and neck, liver or kidney cancer. Each CDR3 is given with its conserved first and last residue. The D gene is left open where the match is weak. Clone size is given for some rows only: seen once, a few or many times, or a class if the clone is expanded.

>TRBV5-1|NA|TRBJ1-2|TRBD1
TGCGCCAGCAGCTTGGGGAATACAGGGGAAGGAAGTGGCTACACCTTC
CASSLGNTGEGSGYTF
>TRBV7-8|NA|TRBJ2-3|TRBD2
TGTGCCAGCAGCTTGGGCTCCGGGGGGTTTACGCAGTATTTT
CASSLGSGGFTQYF
>TRBV5-5|NA|TRBJ1-3|NA
TGTGCCAGCAGCTTGGGCGGGTCTGGAAACACCATATATTTT
CASSLGGSGNTIYF
>TRBV14|NA|TRBJ2-5|NA
TGTGCCAGCAGCCAAAACAGGGAGACCCAGTACTTC
CASSQNRETQYF
>TRBV19|NA|TRBJ1-1|TRBD1
TGTGCCAGCTCTCCCCTGGACAGGGGGAACACTGAAGCTTTCTTT
CASSPLDRGNTEAFF
>TRBV19|NA|TRBJ2-6|TRBD1
TGTGCCAGTAGTACCAGACAGGGCTCTGGGGCCAACGTCCTGACTTTC
CASSTRQGSGANVLTF
>TRBV5-6|NA|TRBJ2-7|TRBD2
TGTGCCAGCAGCCCCGGGACTAGCGGGACCAGCCGCGAGCAGTACTTC
CASSPGTSGTSREQYF
>TRBV30|few|TRBJ1-1|NA
TGTGCCTTATCTCCAGGGCCGAACACTGAAGCTTTCTTT
CALSPGPNTEAFF
>TRBV19|once|TRBJ2-1|TRBD1
TGTGCCAGTAGTGGCGACAGGGTACCCTACAATGAGCAGTTCTTC
CASSGDRVPYNEQFF
>TRBV10-1|NA|TRBJ2-7|NA
TGCGCCAGCAGTGTGGGGGGCCCGATACAAGAGCAGTACTTC
CASSVGGPIQEQYF
>TRBV12-5|NA|TRBJ1-5|NA
TGTGCTAGTGGTTTGGACTCCAATCAGCCCCAGCATTTT
CASGLDSNQPQHF
>TRBV15|NA|TRBJ1-4|TRBD1
TGTGCCACCAGCAGAGATGCAGGGGGTGAAAAACTGTTTTTT
CATSRDAGGEKLFF
>TRBV5-1|NA|TRBJ2-1|NA
TGCGCCAGCAGCTCGGACTTATACAATGAGCAGTTCTTC
CASSSDLYNEQFF
>TRBV6-5|NA|TRBJ1-1|NA
TGTGCCAGCAGTTCCAGGGACACTGAAGCTTTCTTT
CASSSRDTEAFF
>TRBV11-2|NA|TRBJ2-6|NA
TGTGCCAGCAGCTTAAGGGTCGGGGCCAACGTCCTGACTTTC
CASSLRVGANVLTF
>TRBV11-1|NA|TRBJ2-3|NA
TGTGCCAGCAGCTTAGGCGCAGGTCCAGGCACAGATACGCAGTATTTT
CASSLGAGPGTDTQYF
>TRBV10-3|NA|TRBJ1-1|TRBD1
TGTGCCACCCGTCCCGGGACAGGGATTGACACTGAAGCTTTCTTT
CATRPGTGIDTEAFF
>TRBV30|NA|TRBJ2-3|NA
TGTGCCTGGAGTGTAGGACTACACCTCTCCACAGATACGCAGTATTTT
CAWSVGLHLSTDTQYF
>TRBV20-1|NA|TRBJ2-1|NA
TGCAGTGCTGGGGCCAACAATGAGCAGTTCTTC
CSAGANNEQFF
>TRBV7-9|once|TRBJ2-5|NA
TGTGCCAGCAGCTCCGGGAGAGGTCCAGAACAGACCCAGTACTTC
CASSSGRGPEQTQYF
>TRBV7-2|NA|TRBJ1-3|NA
TGTGCCAGCAGCTTAGGTCGAAACACCATATATTTT
CASSLGRNTIYF
>TRBV4-3|NA|TRBJ2-2|NA
TGCGCCAGCAGCCAAGATTGGGGGCCCCTGACGACCGGGGAGCTGTTTTTT
CASSQDWGPLTTGELFF